These T cell receptor beta chains were read from a single sample in a study of cytomegalovirus exposure and HLA in healthy donors. Here immunoSEQ multiplex PCR was the method, and the copy in TCRdb shows in-frame clones only, minus some. The sample has 100,000 to 150,000 clones, around 74% seen once. Material for sequencing was PBMCs. These receptors all come from a man aged 60 to 69 in good health and CMV-seropositive. Both conserved end residues are part of each CDR3. Each record gives: V gene, J gene, CDR3 length, clone size, D gene, CDR3 DNA, CDR3 protein. The D gene is left open where the match is weak. Only some rows state a clone size, as once, few, many or a class for expanded clones.

TRBV6-1,TRBJ2-7,14,NA,NA,TGTGCCAGCAGCGGCAGGACAACTTCCTACGAGCAGTACTTC,CASSGRTTSYEQYF
TRBV14,TRBJ1-3,14,few,NA,TGTGCCAGCAGCCACGGTCACTCTGGAAACACCATATATTTT,CASSHGHSGNTIYF
TRBV25-1,TRBJ2-6,14,NA,NA,TGTGCCAGCAGTGTGGGGGCCGGGGCCAACGTCCTGACTTTC,CASSVGAGANVLTF
TRBV19,TRBJ2-6,17,NA,NA,TGTGCCAGTAGTCTCAGGGGACCCCGCTCTGGGGCCAACGTCCTGACTTTC,CASSLRGPRSGANVLTF
TRBV7-2,TRBJ2-7,13,NA,NA,TGTGCCAGCAGCTTAGCGGGGCAGTCCGAGCAGTACTTC,CASSLAGQSEQYF
TRBV10-1,TRBJ2-7,12,NA,NA,TGCGCCAGCAGTGAGTCCGGGTACGAGCAGTACTTC,CASSESGYEQYF
TRBV4-3,TRBJ2-1,16,NA,NA,TGCGCCAGCAGCCAGCCGACAGTGTCCTCCTACAATGAGCAGTTCTTC,CASSQPTVSSYNEQFF
TRBV15,TRBJ2-3,15,NA,TRBD2,TGTGCCACCAGCAGTTTCCGGGGGGAGGCAGATACGCAGTATTTT,CATSSFRGEADTQYF
TRBV7-7,TRBJ2-2,16,NA,TRBD2,TGTGCTAGCAGCCTTGGGACTAGCGGAAACACCGGGGAGCTGTTTTTT,CASSLGTSGNTGELFF
TRBV9,TRBJ1-2,14,NA,NA,TGTGCCAGCAGCGGACCCGGGACTGGTGATGGCTACACCTTC,CASSGPGTGDGYTF
TRBV6-5,TRBJ1-5,13,NA,NA,TGTGCCAGCAGTGTGCAGGGCAATCAGCCCCAGCATTTT,CASSVQGNQPQHF
TRBV30,TRBJ1-6,14,NA,TRBD1,TGTGCCGGAGAGGTTGGGACAGGGGTTTCACCCCTCCACTTT,CAGEVGTGVSPLHF
TRBV30,TRBJ2-7,13,NA,TRBD1,TGTGCCTGCTCACAGGGGGTATCCTACGAGCAGTACTTC,CACSQGVSYEQYF
TRBV7-3,TRBJ2-1,15,NA,TRBD2,TGTGCCAGCAGCATACGGACTAGCGGACTCGATGAGCAGTTCTTC,CASSIRTSGLDEQFF
TRBV2,TRBJ1-3,15,few,NA,TGTGCCAGCAGTGCCAGGGGCATCTCTGGAAACACCATATATTTT,CASSARGISGNTIYF
TRBV5-1,TRBJ2-7,14,NA,TRBD1,TGCGCCAGCAGCAGGACAGGGGCCGACTACGAGCAGTACTTC,CASSRTGADYEQYF
TRBV11-3,TRBJ2-7,13,NA,TRBD2,TGTGCCAGCAGCCGGGGGGAGGTCTACGAGCAGTACTTC,CASSRGEVYEQYF
TRBV4-1,TRBJ1-2,14,NA,NA,TGCGCCAGCAGCCAAGGACAGGACGCGCTGGGCTACACCTTC,CASSQGQDALGYTF
TRBV2,TRBJ2-3,16,NA,TRBD1,TGTGCCAGCAGGATACAGGGGGTTAAGAGCACAGATACGCAGTATTTT,CASRIQGVKSTDTQYF
TRBV5-1,TRBJ2-1,13,NA,NA,TGCGCCAGCAGCTTGTTTCCGAGCAATGAGCAGTTCTTC,CASSLFPSNEQFF
TRBV7-9,TRBJ2-1,16,NA,NA,TGTGCCAGCAGCTCTGACCCGGGAAGTATCGACAATGAGCAGTTCTTC,CASSSDPGSIDNEQFF
TRBV2,TRBJ2-5,14,NA,NA,TGTGCCAGCAGCAATTCTTACAGGGCGGAGACCCAGTACTTC,CASSNSYRAETQYF
TRBV5-1,TRBJ2-1,17,NA,NA,TGCGCCAGCAGCTTGGCCGGCGGAACAAGCTCCTACAATGAGCAGTTCTTC,CASSLAGGTSSYNEQFF
TRBV5-6,TRBJ2-7,13,NA,NA,TGTGCCAGCAGCTTGGGGGGGGTATACGAGCAGTACTTC,CASSLGGVYEQYF
TRBV28,TRBJ1-2,15,NA,NA,TGTGCCAGCAGTTTATCGTCGGGATTCAGCTATGGCTACACCTTC,CASSLSSGFSYGYTF
TRBV30,TRBJ1-5,14,NA,NA,TGTGCCTGGACCCAGACGGGGGAAAATCAGCCCCAGCATTTT,CAWTQTGENQPQHF
TRBV10-1,TRBJ2-3,13,NA,NA,TGCGCCAGCAGTGAGTCGAGAGTGGATACGCAGTATTTT,CASSESRVDTQYF
TRBV28,TRBJ1-4,11,once,NA,TGTGCCAGCAGCGCGACAGAAAAACTGTTTTTT,CASSATEKLFF
TRBV28,TRBJ2-4,14,few,TRBD1,TGTGCCAGCAGTTTATCACAGGGGGCGAACATTCAGTACTTC,CASSLSQGANIQYF
TRBV7-3,TRBJ2-7,13,NA,NA,TGTGCCAGCAGCTTCGCAGGGGCCTACGAGCAGTACTTC,CASSFAGAYEQYF
TRBV5-1,TRBJ1-6,16,NA,TRBD1,TGCGCCAGCAGCCCTGATACAGGGGGCGTGAATTCACCCCTCCACTTT,CASSPDTGGVNSPLHF
TRBV11-2,TRBJ2-3,14,few,NA,TGTGCCAGCACCGCGTTGGGCTTCGCAGATACGCAGTATTTT,CASTALGFADTQYF
TRBV5-4,TRBJ2-5,16,NA,TRBD2,TGTGCCAGCAGCTTGGGGCGGGGGGCCCCTCAAGAGACCCAGTACTTC,CASSLGRGAPQETQYF
TRBV9,TRBJ1-4,14,NA,NA,TGTGCCAGCAGCGGACCATCCGGAGGGGAAAAACTGTTTTTT,CASSGPSGGEKLFF
TRBV15,TRBJ2-5,15,NA,TRBD2,TGTGCCACCAGCAGTGGGGCGGGAGCCGGGGAGACCCAGTACTTC,CATSSGAGAGETQYF
TRBV27,TRBJ2-7,15,few,NA,TGTGCCAGCAGATCCGGACATCGGGCCGACTACGAGCAGTACTTC,CASRSGHRADYEQYF
TRBV7-9,TRBJ1-1,12,once,NA,TGTTCCAGCAGCCCGGACAGCGTAGAAGCTTTCTTT,CSSSPDSVEAFF
TRBV19,TRBJ1-1,17,NA,NA,TGTGCCAGTAGTATCCCCAACCGCGGGGGCAGGAATACTGAAGCTTTCTTT,CASSIPNRGGRNTEAFF
TRBV10-3,TRBJ2-5,17,NA,NA,TGTGCCATCAGCTCACCTGTTGCTGAAGGAGAACAAGAGACCCAGTACTTC,CAISSPVAEGEQETQYF
TRBV29-1,TRBJ2-3,14,once,TRBD2,TGCAGCGTCCTTCCGGGACTACCCCTCGATACGCAGTATTTT,CSVLPGLPLDTQYF
TRBV27,TRBJ2-7,15,NA,TRBD2,TGTGCCAGCAGTTTCTCCACTAGCGGGAGCACCGAGCAGTACTTC,CASSFSTSGSTEQYF
TRBV6-4,TRBJ2-1,13,NA,NA,TGTGCCAGCAGTGGGAGAAGGTTACATGAGCAGTTCTTC,CASSGRRLHEQFF
TRBV28,TRBJ2-7,16,NA,NA,TGTGCCAGCAGTGGCCTCGGGCAGGGGCGAATGAACGAGCAGTACTTC,CASSGLGQGRMNEQYF
TRBV7-9,TRBJ1-2,16,NA,TRBD1,TGTGCCAGCAGCTTAAGTCATGCGGGACAGCACTATGGCTACACCTTC,CASSLSHAGQHYGYTF
TRBV18,TRBJ1-1,14,NA,TRBD1,TGTGCCAGCTCACCGCGTACCGGGACAGACGAAGCTTTCTTT,CASSPRTGTDEAFF
TRBV14,TRBJ2-2,14,once,NA,TGTGCCAGCAGCCAAGCAATGGCTGCCGGGGAGCTGTTTTTT,CASSQAMAAGELFF
TRBV5-1,TRBJ2-3,13,NA,TRBD1,TGCGCCAGCAGCCACTACAGGGGCGGTACGCAGTATTTT,CASSHYRGGTQYF
TRBV11-2,TRBJ2-5,15,NA,TRBD2,TGTGCCAGCAGCTTTGCTAGCGGGGGGGAAGAGACCCAGTACTTC,CASSFASGGEETQYF
TRBV30,TRBJ1-1,16,few,TRBD1,TGTGCCTGGACTCCACGCGGCCGGACAGGGGGCACTGAAGCTTTCTTT,CAWTPRGRTGGTEAFF
TRBV5-1,TRBJ2-7,12,NA,NA,TGCGCCAGCAGTTCCGGGGAGGACGAGCAGTACTTC,CASSSGEDEQYF
TRBV6-5,TRBJ1-5,13,NA,NA,TGTGCCAGCAGCTCCGACTGGAATCAGCCCCAGCATTTT,CASSSDWNQPQHF
TRBV5-1,TRBJ1-4,14,NA,NA,TGCGCCAGCAGCTTGGGACAGGAGTATGAAAAACTGTTTTTT,CASSLGQEYEKLFF
TRBV5-1,TRBJ2-3,16,NA,TRBD2,TGCGCCAGCAGCTTGGGGCTAGCGGGATTGGCAGATACGCAGTATTTT,CASSLGLAGLADTQYF
TRBV10-2,TRBJ2-7,13,once,NA,TGCGCCAGCACCCCGGGATCCCCCTACGAGCAGTACTTC,CASTPGSPYEQYF
TRBV5-1,TRBJ1-1,14,NA,NA,TGCGCCAGCAGCTTAACAGGGACGGGCACTGAAGCTTTCTTT,CASSLTGTGTEAFF
TRBV11-2,TRBJ2-1,16,few,TRBD2,TGTGCCAGCAGCCGTAGGGGGACTAGCCCCAACAATGAGCAGTTCTTC,CASSRRGTSPNNEQFF
TRBV29-1,TRBJ2-3,12,NA,TRBD1,TGCAGCGAGGGACAGGGGGCAGATACGCAGTATTTT,CSEGQGADTQYF
TRBV7-2,TRBJ1-1,16,NA,TRBD1,TGTGCCAGCAGCACCCCCCCAACGGGACAGGGGACTGAAGCTTTCTTT,CASSTPPTGQGTEAFF
TRBV5-6,TRBJ2-2,15,NA,NA,TGTGCCAGCAGCTTGACTAGCTACAACACCGGGGAGCTGTTTTTT,CASSLTSYNTGELFF
TRBV7-7,TRBJ2-5,14,NA,NA,TGTGCTAGCAGCTTAACTAGTTTGGGAGAGACCCAGTACTTC,CASSLTSLGETQYF